Listed below are T cell receptor beta chains from one sample, sequenced in a study of T cell repertoires in cytomegalovirus infection. A single record per CDR3 protein comes from TCRdb applying MiXCR to the reads. Of just over 150,000 distinct CDR3 sequences in the sample, 20% to 30% were seen once. The specimen was PBMCs. Source of these receptors: a human donor in good health (CMV status not recorded). Some clones in this sample may be carry-over from other donors' samples. Each CDR3 is given with its conserved first and last residue. Fields, in order: D gene, V gene, J gene, clone size, CDR3 DNA, CDR3 protein. D genes are given only for firm matches. Size values are once, few and many counts, or a class for expanded clones, and some rows have none.

NA,TRBV11-2,TRBJ2-1,NA,TGTGCCAGCAGCTTGGCCCTTTACAATGAGCAGTTCTTC,CASSLALYNEQFF
TRBD1,TRBV7-6,TRBJ2-5,many,TGTGCCAGCAGCCTCGGGACAGGGAGGGGCGAGACCCAGTACTTC,CASSLGTGRGETQYF
NA,TRBV4-3,TRBJ2-2,NA,TGCGCCAGCAGCCAAGATCTATTGAGGGAAAACGGGGAGCTGTTTTTT,CASSQDLLRENGELFF
NA,TRBV11-3,TRBJ1-5,few,TGTGCCAGCAGCTTAGGATGGGTAAGTTGGAATCAGCCCCAGCATTTT,CASSLGWVSWNQPQHF
NA,TRBV20-1,TRBJ1-1,few,TGCAGTGCCAAGACAGGGAACACTGAAGCTTTCTTT,CSAKTGNTEAFF
TRBD1,TRBV6-6,TRBJ1-2,NA,TGTGCCAGCAGCAAGGGACAGGGGTCCTTCTATGGCTACACCTTC,CASSKGQGSFYGYTF
TRBD1,TRBV5-1,TRBJ2-5,few,TGCGCCAGCAGCCGCAAACAGGGGTCGGAGACCCAGTACTTC,CASSRKQGSETQYF
NA,TRBV30,TRBJ2-2,few,TGTGCCTGGAGTGTACTATGGTTAACCAGGGGAGAAGAGCTGTTTTTT,CAWSVLWLTRGEELFF
NA,TRBV12-3/TRBV12-4,TRBJ1-6,NA,TGTGCCAGCAGTTTAGCCGGGGTTAGATCACCCCTCCACTTT,CASSLAGVRSPLHF
NA,TRBV7-2,TRBJ1-2,many,TGTGCCAGCAGCCATAATACAGGGACCTATGGCTACACCTTC,CASSHNTGTYGYTF
NA,TRBV11-2,TRBJ1-1,NA,TGTGCCAGCAGATCGGACTGGAAGAACACTGAAGCTTTCTTT,CASRSDWKNTEAFF
NA,TRBV20-1,TRBJ1-2,few,TGCAGTGCTAGCCGCTCGACATCTAACTATGGCTACACCTTC,CSASRSTSNYGYTF
TRBD1,TRBV12-3/TRBV12-4,TRBJ1-1,few,TGTGCCAGCAGTCGACAGGGAGGGAACACTGAAGCTTTCTTT,CASSRQGGNTEAFF
NA,TRBV27,TRBJ2-1,few,TGTGCCAGCAGTTCGGCGGGCTTCAGCTCCTACAATGAGCAGTTCTTC,CASSSAGFSSYNEQFF
NA,TRBV7-9,TRBJ2-7,many,TGTGCCAGCAGCTTAGGCGGCCCCTCCTACGAGCAGTACTTC,CASSLGGPSYEQYF
NA,TRBV14,TRBJ2-1,NA,TGTGCCAGCAGCCAAGACCAAGGGTCGGACAATGAGCAGTTCTTC,CASSQDQGSDNEQFF
NA,TRBV5-4,TRBJ2-1,NA,TGTGCCAGCAGCCCGGGACGGGGCTCCTACAATGAGCAGTTCTTC,CASSPGRGSYNEQFF
TRBD1,TRBV27,TRBJ1-6,many,TGTGCCAGCAGTCCCCTCCCGGGACAGAGAAATTCACCCCTCCACTTT,CASSPLPGQRNSPLHF
NA,TRBV7-8,TRBJ1-2,few,TGTGCCAGCGGCTTAGAAGGCAGGCCCTTCTTTGGCTACACCTTC,CASGLEGRPFFGYTF
NA,TRBV14,TRBJ1-3,few,TGTGCCAGCAGCCAAGACCCAGGGACCCGCTCTGGAAACACCATATATTTT,CASSQDPGTRSGNTIYF
TRBD2,TRBV7-9,TRBJ2-7,many,TGTGCCAGCAGCTCTAGCGGGACCTACGAGCAGTACTTC,CASSSSGTYEQYF
NA,TRBV6-5,TRBJ2-5,few,TGTGCCAGCAGCCCCTCGGGGTTTGGGACCCAGTACTTC,CASSPSGFGTQYF